The 30 T cell receptor beta chains presented below share a single source sample, sequenced in a study of blood T cell repertoires in COVID-19. The table came from immunoSEQ multiplex PCR; TCRdb's copy has only in-frame clones and leaves some out. Among 200,000 to 300,000 clones listed, 85% were seen once. Material for sequencing was peripheral blood. These receptors came from a man aged 45 to 65 with COVID-19, enrolled during active disease.

DNA of the CDR3: TGTGCCAGCAGCCCCAGAGGGACAAACACCGGGGAGCTGTTTTTT. Its translation: CASSPRGTNTGELFF. The chain combines TRBV9 with TRBJ2-2, with D perhaps matching TRBD1 (6 bases). Germline-derived CDR1 and CDR2 are SGDLS and YYNGEE. This CDR3 is 15 amino acids long. Between the trimmed V and J ends, which lost 4 bases and 2 bases, there was a span of 12 bases.

V and J are TRBV18 and TRBJ2-4; 8 bases line up with TRBD1. This CDR3 is 20 amino acids long. Germline CDR1 KGHSH, CDR2 LQKENI. The V gene end was trimmed by 2 bases and the J gene end by 0 bases; junction bases not matched to a gene: 15. The CDR3 here is CASSPVRPGQVNLAKNIQYF. The CDR3 DNA follows: TGTGCCAGCTCACCAGTCCGCCCGGGACAGGTCAATTTAGCCAAAAACATTCAGTACTTC.

The chain is built from TRBV29-1 and TRBJ2-7; D might be TRBD1 (6 bases). This CDR3 spans 12 amino acids. The germline V and J ends were trimmed by 6 bases and 3 bases, with 12 bases remaining between them. Germline V lookup: CDR1 SQVTM, CDR2 ANQGSEA. The CDR3 DNA follows: TGCAGCGTGAGGGGGACACACTACGAGCAGTACTTC. Translation: CSVRGTHYEQYF.

The count of this clone is one. This same CDR3 is encoded by further DNA sequences in the sample. This chain uses TRBV11-2 with TRBJ1-1; the match to TRBD1 covers 8 bases. Looked up from germline, CDR1 is SGHAT and CDR2 is FQNNGV. The CDR3 consists of 15 residues. The junction had 6 bases not matched to a gene; V was cut back by 5 bases and J by 1 base. The CDR3, as DNA: TGTGCCAGCAGCCGTCCCGGGACAGGGAACACTGAAGCTTTCTTT. Translating gives CASSRPGTGNTEAFF.

This clone was recorded only once. The chain recombines TRBV15 with TRBJ2-1, with a weak D call TRBD1 (5 bases). This CDR3 comprises 17 residues. V lost 0 bases and J lost 2, with 14 bases in between. Germline CDR1 is LNHNV and CDR2 is YYDKDF (reference sequence). The CDR3 sequence: CATSRDWSGRPYNEQFF. CDR3 DNA sequence: TGTGCCACCAGCAGAGATTGGTCAGGGCGCCCCTACAATGAGCAGTTCTTC.

The J gene is TRBJ1-5, the V gene TRBV7-2, with 12 nucleotides matching TRBD1. V dropped 5 bases and J dropped 1; count of bases not matched to a gene: 6. CDR3 length equals 17 residues. Per the germline V gene, CDR1 is SGHTA and CDR2 is FQGNSA. The CDR3 nucleotides read TGTGCCAGCAGCGTGTTGGGACAGGGGGCAAGCAATCAGCCCCAGCATTTT. Its translation: CASSVLGQGASNQPQHF.

The CDR3 protein is CASSPSIPGQGAHEQYF. The CDR3, as DNA: TGTGCCAGCTCACCGAGCATACCGGGACAGGGGGCCCACGAGCAGTACTTC. J is TRBJ2-7 and V is TRBV18; 12 bases line up with TRBD1. This CDR3 comprises 17 residues. The ends lost 3 bases at V and 5 bases at J; junction bases unmatched: 11. Germline CDR1 and CDR2: KGHSH and LQKENI.

This chain connects TRBV7-2 to TRBJ2-4, with a weak D call TRBD1 (7 bases). The CDR3 extends over 17 amino acids. Trimming cost V 1 base and J 2 bases, with 15 bases left between them. CDR1 is SGHTA, CDR2 FQGNSA, per germline. The CDR3 sequence: CASSLGRGTDSKNIQYF. The CDR3 nucleotides are TGTGCCAGCAGCTTAGGTCGCGGGACAGACTCCAAAAACATTCAGTACTTC. The whole variable domain, remainder taken from reference TRBV7-2 and TRBJ2-4, is GAGVSQSPSNKVTEKGKDVELRCDPISGHTALYWYRQSLGQGLEFLIYFQGNSAPDKSGLPSDRFSAERTGGSVSTLTIQRTQQEDSAVYLCASSLGRGTDSKNIQYFGAGTRLSVL.

CDR3 DNA sequence: TGTGCCAGTAGTACGCGACAGGGAAGTTGGGAAAAACTGTTTTTT. Translating it yields CASSTRQGSWEKLFF. The genes are TRBV19 and TRBJ1-4; 7 bases are shared with TRBD1. The CDR3 runs to 15 residues. CDR1 is LNHDA and CDR2 is SQIVND in the germline V gene (reference sequence). The J segment lost 8 bases and the V segment lost 4 bases, leaving 10 bases of the junction unmatched.

This sequence joins TRBV13 and TRBJ2-3; D gene uncertain. Trimming pared 1 base from V and 3 bases from J, leaving 14 bases between. CDR3 length: 16 residues. CDR1 and CDR2 from the germline V gene are PRHDT and FYEKMQ (reference sequence). This chain's CDR3 is CASSLEWRKMTDTQYF. DNA for the CDR3: TGTGCCAGCAGCTTAGAGTGGCGGAAGATGACAGATACGCAGTATTTT.

V and J are TRBV4-1 and TRBJ1-4; D unresolved. The CDR3 runs to 16 residues. The V end was cut by 0 bases, the J end by 5 bases, with 13 bases between. Germline CDR1 and CDR2: MGHRA and YSYEKL. The CDR3: CASSQEISRPNEKLFF. The CDR3 DNA reads as TGCGCCAGCAGCCAAGAAATAAGCCGCCCCAATGAAAAACTGTTTTTT.

The rearrangement links TRBV6-5 to TRBJ1-1; D is perhaps TRBD1 (5 bases). The CDR3 totals 12 residues. V gave up 8 bases and J gave up 1 base, with 8 bases separating them. From germline, CDR1 is MNHEY and CDR2 SVGAGI. The DNA for the CDR3 is TGTGCCAGCGACGGACAGAACACTGAAGCTTTCTTT. This gives the protein CASDGQNTEAFF.

The J gene is TRBJ2-1, the V gene TRBV7-2, with 12 bases identical to TRBD2. Trimming took 5 bases from V and 4 from J; bases not matched to a gene: 6. The CDR3 extends over 16 amino acids. Germline loops: CDR1 SGHTA, CDR2 FQGNSA. The CDR3 DNA is TGTGCCAGCAGCATCCTACTAGCGGGGGGTTACAATGAGCAGTTCTTC. Encoded protein: CASSILLAGGYNEQFF.

This clone was seen a few times. The chain uses TRBV5-4 and TRBJ2-3, with TRBD2 matching 15 bases. The CDR3 covers 16 residues. J gave up 4 bases and V 2 bases, and 2 bases lay outside the gene matches. The germline V gene has CDR1 SGHNT and CDR2 YYREEE (reference sequence). CDR3 coding DNA: TGTGCCAGCAGCTTTGGACTAGCGGGGGGGTCAGATACGCAGTATTTT. Its protein is CASSFGLAGGSDTQYF.

The chain employs TRBV11-2 and TRBJ2-3, with TRBD2 matching 8 bases. Germline values: CDR1 SGHAT, CDR2 FQNNGV. V shed 4 bases, J shed 3 bases, and the junction held 6 bases outside the gene matches. The CDR3 totals 15 residues. CDR3 sequence: CASSSGGLRTDTQYF. DNA for the CDR3: TGTGCCAGCAGCTCGGGGGGGCTGAGGACAGATACGCAGTATTTT.

The genes are TRBV9 and TRBJ1-1, with D possibly TRBD1 on 5 matching bases. Looked up from germline, CDR1 is SGDLS and CDR2 is YYNGEE. CDR3 size: 15 residues. Trimming removed 3 bases at V and 5 bases at J, with 17 bases between. CDR3 loop: CASSGRSGGWTEAFF. CDR3 nucleotides: TGTGCCAGCAGCGGGAGAAGCGGGGGTTGGACTGAAGCTTTCTTT. Using reference TRBV9 and TRBJ1-1 for the parts outside the CDR3, the full variable domain is DSGVTQTPKHLITATGQRVTLRCSPRSGDLSVYWYQQSLDQGLQFLIQYYNGEERAKGNILERFSAQQFPDLHSELNLSSLELGDSALYFCASSGRSGGWTEAFFGQGTRLTVV.

V is TRBV5-4 and J is TRBJ1-6; a weak D match, TRBD1 (5 bases). The CDR3 extends over 13 amino acids. Germline V gene data show CDR1 as SGHNT and CDR2 as YYREEE (reference sequence). V was clipped by 5 bases and J by 6 bases, with 9 bases between them. The CDR3 protein is CASSHDSNSPLHF. For the CDR3, the DNA is TGTGCCAGCAGTCATGACAGTAATTCACCCCTCCACTTT.

This chain links TRBV30 with TRBJ1-2, with 7 bases lining up with TRBD1. The ends lost 1 base at V and 4 bases at J; junction bases unmatched: 3. CDR3 size: 13 residues. CDR1 GTSNPN and CDR2 SVGIG come from the germline V gene (reference sequence). CDR3 DNA sequence: TGTGCCTGGAGTGCGAACAGGGGCTATGGCTACACCTTC. Residues: CAWSANRGYGYTF.

The chain links TRBV11-2 to TRBJ1-1, with D possibly being TRBD1 (5 bases). V gave up 5 bases and J gave up 1 base, with 5 bases separating them. The CDR3 is 12 residues long. Germline loops: CDR1 SGHAT, CDR2 FQNNGV. In DNA form, the CDR3 reads TGTGCCAGCAGCCAGGGGAACACTGAAGCTTTCTTT. Amino acids: CASSQGNTEAFF.

The chain carries TRBV18 and TRBJ2-3, with TRBD2 matching over 8 bases. The CDR3 has 15 residues. With 2 bases clipped from V and 6 bases from J, the junction kept 7 bases outside the gene matches. In germline, CDR1 is KGHSH, CDR2 LQKENI. CDR3 DNA sequence: TGTGCCAGCTCACCAGCGGGGGGCGCAAGGGATACGCAGTATTTT. Translation: CASSPAGGARDTQYF.

In its sample, this clone was seen a few times. The chain couples TRBV6-2 or TRBV6-3 to TRBJ2-3, with D possibly matching TRBD2 (6 bases). The CDR3 runs to 15 residues. Trimming stripped 0 bases from V and 2 bases from J, with 9 bases between. The germline V gene has CDR1 MNHEY and CDR2 SVGEGT. The CDR3 DNA is TGTGCCAGCAGTTACTCTGCGGGGCTCACAGATACGCAGTATTTT. Translated, it gives CASSYSAGLTDTQYF.

This chain uses TRBV24-1 with TRBJ2-5, with a possible D match to TRBD1 (6 bases). Trimming left V 5 bases short and J 5 bases short, with 11 bases between. This CDR3 comprises 13 residues. The germline V gene has CDR1 KGHDR and CDR2 SFDVKD. CDR3 coding DNA: TGTGCCACCAGTGTCCCAGGGGTGGAGACCCAGTACTTC. It is translated as CATSVPGVETQYF.

V gene TRBV7-9 combines with J gene TRBJ1-1; D ambiguous. Trimming took 5 bases from V and 7 from J, leaving 11 bases between them. Germline-derived CDR1 and CDR2 are SEHNR and FQNEAQ (reference sequence). The length of the CDR3 is 12 residues. Here the CDR3 DNA reads TGTGCCAGCAGCGTTCAATTGCGTGAAGCTTTCTTT. Translation gives CASSVQLREAFF.

This chain connects TRBV6-5 to TRBJ1-3, with unresolved D. Germline V gene sequence: CDR1 MNHEY, CDR2 SVGAGI. The CDR3 loop spans 11 amino acids. Trimming pared 6 bases from V and 4 bases from J, leaving 4 bases between. The CDR3 bases are TGTGCCAGCAGCCTAGGAAACACCATATATTTT. Encoded protein: CASSLGNTIYF.

The chain has TRBV4-1 and TRBJ2-2; 7 positions agree with TRBD1. Trimming took 4 bases from V and 7 from J; bases not matched to a gene: 9. The CDR3 spans 15 residues. Germline CDR1 is MGHRA and CDR2 is YSYEKL. CDR3 sequence: CASSPYRGTGGELFF. CDR3 DNA: TGCGCCAGCAGCCCATACAGGGGTACGGGCGGGGAGCTGTTTTTT.

Only one count was recorded for this clone. This chain uses TRBV6-5 with TRBJ2-5; TRBD2 is a possible D gene (7 bases). The CDR3 consists of 13 residues. The germline V and J ends were trimmed by 8 bases and 2 bases, with 12 bases remaining between them. Germline CDR1 reads MNHEY; CDR2 reads SVGAGI. The CDR3: CASGGARQETQYF. Written as DNA, the CDR3 is TGTGCCAGCGGGGGGGCCCGGCAAGAGACCCAGTACTTC.

The CDR3 region is CASSQEIPGGENEQFF. The CDR3, as DNA: TGTGCCAGCAGCCAAGAGATCCCCGGGGGTGAGAATGAGCAGTTCTTC. V usage is TRBV3-1 (or the pseudogene TRBV3-2) and J usage is TRBJ2-1; D may be TRBD2 (6 bases). Trimming removed 0 bases at V and 7 bases at J, with 16 bases between. This CDR3 spans 16 amino acids. Germline V gene data show CDR1 as LGHDT and CDR2 as YNNKEL (reference sequence).

The chain's CDR3 is CASSQVGLMNTEAFF. CDR3 DNA: TGCGCCAGCAGCCAAGTGGGCCTCATGAACACTGAAGCTTTCTTT. The V and J genes are TRBV4-1 and TRBJ1-1; D gene unclear. The V gene's germline CDR1 is MGHRA and CDR2 YSYEKL. The CDR3 has 15 residues. Between the trimmed V and J ends, which lost 1 base and 0 bases, there was a span of 9 bases.

The J gene is TRBJ2-2, the V gene TRBV7-8; maybe TRBD2 (5 bases). Looked up from germline, CDR1 is SGHVS and CDR2 is FQNEAQ. This CDR3 spans 15 amino acids. Between the trimmed V and J ends, which lost 5 bases and 1 base, there was a span of 11 bases. The CDR3 reads CASSLTGKNTGELFF. The CDR3 nucleotides are TGTGCCAGCAGCCTCACCGGGAAGAACACCGGGGAGCTGTTTTTT.

The V and J genes are TRBV6-6 and TRBJ2-2, with TRBD1 matching 9 bases. The germline V gene encodes CDR1 MNHNY and CDR2 SVGAGI (reference sequence). The CDR3 consists of 16 residues. Losses at the gene ends were 4 bases for V and 4 bases for J; bases not matched to a gene: 7. CDR3 in amino acids: CASSFWTGAATGELFF. The CDR3, as DNA: TGTGCCAGCAGTTTCTGGACAGGGGCGGCCACCGGGGAGCTGTTTTTT.